This entry lists 19 T cell receptor beta chains sequenced from one sample in a study of shared clonotypes between healthy human individuals. Using immunoSEQ multiplex PCR, the repertoire was profiled, and TCRdb retains in-frame clones only, with some absent. The table lists 550,000 to 850,000 clones, roughly 70% of them singletons. The sample taken for sequencing was memory CD4+ T cells sorted from blood. Subset meaning: CD45RA-negative fraction. These receptors came from a woman under 40 in good health.

The chain uses TRBV7-9 and TRBJ1-2, with D hard to call. From germline, CDR1 is SEHNR and CDR2 FQNEAQ (reference sequence). Trimming shortened V by 5 bases and J by 3 bases, and 10 bases separated the two germline ends. The CDR3 loop spans 13 amino acids. Here the CDR3 reads CASSPRQYYGYTF. The CDR3 DNA is TGTGCCAGCAGCCCCCGGCAGTACTATGGCTACACCTTC.

The chain is built from TRBV19 and TRBJ2-2; 8 bases map to TRBD2. The germline CDR1 and CDR2 sequences are LNHDA and SQIVND (reference sequence). The CDR3 loop spans 14 amino acids. Losses at the gene ends were 8 bases for V and 3 bases for J; bases not matched to a gene: 5. Here the CDR3 reads CASGSGSDTGELFF. The CDR3 DNA is TGTGCCAGTGGAAGCGGGAGCGACACCGGGGAGCTGTTTTTT.

This rearrangement joins TRBV6-5 to TRBJ2-4; 9 bases match TRBD2. This CDR3 is 14 amino acids long. Losses at the gene ends were 7 bases for V and 7 bases for J; bases not matched to a gene: 8. Germline CDR1 and CDR2: MNHEY and SVGAGI. The CDR3 nucleotides are TGTGCCAGCACTCGTAGCGGGAGCGCGAACATTCAGTACTTC. This sequence encodes CASTRSGSANIQYF.

This rearrangement joins TRBV28 to TRBJ2-5; D is unresolved. The J call is doubtful: the DNA matches TRBJ2-7 better. Germline V gene sequence: CDR1 MDHEN, CDR2 SYDVKM. The CDR3 totals 12 residues. CDR3 sequence (DNA): TGTGCCAGCAGTTTTTCTTCCCACGAGCAGTACTTC. Its translation: CASSFSSHEQYF.

The chain recombines TRBV7-2 with TRBJ2-5; possible D gene TRBD2, 6 bases. The CDR3 runs 14 residues. Germline CDR1 SGHTA, CDR2 FQGNSA. V was pared by 5 bases and J by 2 bases, with 12 bases between. The CDR3 protein is CASSRTISQETQYF. CDR3 sequence (DNA): TGTGCCAGCAGCCGGACTATATCGCAAGAGACCCAGTACTTC.

This clone was counted many times. The rearrangement uses TRBV25-1 and TRBJ2-3; D perhaps matches TRBD1 (6 bases). Per germline, CDR1 MGHDK and CDR2 SYGVNS. The CDR3 length is 13 residues. The V and J ends lost 6 bases and 8 bases respectively, with 15 bases between them. The CDR3 is CASRDQQGSTQYF. In DNA, the CDR3 is TGTGCCAGCAGAGACCAACAGGGCTCTACGCAGTATTTT.

The chain joins TRBV10-1 to TRBJ2-3, with TRBD2 matching 7 bases. J gave up 5 bases and V 4 bases, and 6 bases lay outside the gene matches. The CDR3 is 14 amino acids. CDR1 is WNHNN, CDR2 SYGVQD, per germline (reference sequence). The CDR3 protein is CASSAGREGDTQYF. The CDR3 bases are TGCGCCAGCAGTGCAGGCAGGGAGGGAGATACGCAGTATTTT.

This clone has just one count. The chain recombines TRBV6-5 with TRBJ1-2; the D is unclear. The germline V and J ends were trimmed by 1 base and 3 bases, with 6 bases remaining between them. Germline CDR1 is MNHEY and CDR2 is SVGAGI. The CDR3 runs 13 residues. In DNA, the CDR3 is TGTGCCAGCAGTTACTATAGATACTATGGCTACACCTTC. Protein: CASSYYRYYGYTF.

The chain is built from TRBV7-2 and TRBJ1-2; D gene unclear. In germline, CDR1 is SGHTA, CDR2 FQGNSA. The CDR3 is 12 residues long. The V end lost 5 bases, the J end lost 6 bases, and 10 bases lay between the germline ends. The CDR3 region is CASSVVGNGYTF. The CDR3 nucleotides are TGTGCCAGCAGCGTGGTCGGTAATGGCTACACCTTC.

The chain uses TRBV7-2 and TRBJ1-2; no definite D call. This CDR3 has 10 residues. The germline V and J ends were trimmed by 1 base and 13 bases, with 7 bases remaining between them. Germline-derived CDR1 and CDR2 are SGHTA and FQGNSA. The chain's CDR3 is CASSLGQATF. DNA of the CDR3: TGTGCCAGCAGCTTAGGGCAGGCCACCTTC.

This clone was observed many times. The chain links TRBV7-2 to TRBJ2-4; D not resolved. V lost 1 base to trimming and J lost 6 bases, with 25 bases between them. This CDR3 has 19 amino acids. Germline V gives CDR1 SGHTA, CDR2 FQGNSA. CDR3: CASSLGPRMMLPQLNIQYF. The CDR3, as DNA: TGTGCCAGCAGCTTAGGACCCCGCATGATGCTTCCCCAATTAAACATTCAGTACTTC.

The chain joins TRBV29-1 to TRBJ1-2; tentatively, D is TRBD1 (6 bases). Trimming removed 7 bases from V and 7 bases from J, with 13 bases in between. From germline, CDR1 is SQVTM and CDR2 ANQGSEA. The CDR3 is 11 residues long. The CDR3 DNA is TGCAGCGGGGGGGGACAACGTGGCTACACCTTC. It specifies CSGGGQRGYTF.

The chain links TRBV27 to TRBJ2-3, with unresolved D. Germline V gene data show CDR1 as MNHEY and CDR2 as SMNVEV (reference sequence). V lost 8 bases to trimming and J lost 4 bases, with 19 bases between them. CDR3 size: 15 residues. The CDR3 sequence is CASRSGQTFADTQYF. In DNA form, the CDR3 reads TGTGCCAGCCGTTCTGGGCAGACGTTTGCAGATACGCAGTATTTT.

The rearrangement uses TRBV6-5 and TRBJ2-5; perhaps TRBD1 as D (6 bases). CDR1 MNHEY and CDR2 SVGAGI come from the germline V gene. Trimming left V 1 base short and J 5 bases short, with 14 bases between. The CDR3 consists of 15 residues. DNA for the CDR3: TGTGCCAGCAGTTACTTTACGGGAAGGGGGGAGACCCAGTACTTC. Its translation is CASSYFTGRGETQYF.

This clone was detected only a few times. The CDR3 sequence: CASSTRGGRGKTQYF. For the CDR3, the DNA is TGTGCCAGCAGTACCCGTGGGGGGAGGGGTAAGACCCAGTACTTC. The chain recombines TRBV2 with TRBJ2-5; 7 bases are a match to TRBD2. The V and J ends lost 5 bases and 6 bases, in that order; junction bases with no gene match: 12. The CDR3 spans 15 residues. Germline V CDR1 and CDR2: SNHLY, FYNNEI.

This clone was seen a few times. The CDR3 sequence: CAISETGKEKLFF. The CDR3 nucleotides read TGTGCCATCAGCGAGACAGGGAAAGAAAAACTGTTTTTT. The V gene is TRBV10-3, the J gene TRBJ1-4; 7 bases map to TRBD1. Germline values: CDR1 ENHRY, CDR2 SYGVKD. The CDR3 loop spans 13 amino acids. V lost 6 bases to trimming and J lost 8 bases; unmatched junction nucleotides: 6.

V gene TRBV11-2 combines with J gene TRBJ1-3; D not resolved. V lost 4 bases to trimming and J lost 10 bases, with 17 bases between them. This CDR3 contains 14 residues. Germline CDR1 reads SGHAT; CDR2 reads FQNNGV. The CDR3 loop reads CASSSPRRVGTIYF. CDR3 nucleotides: TGTGCCAGCAGCTCCCCCCGACGGGTTGGTACCATATATTTT.

J is TRBJ2-7 and V is TRBV11-2, with TRBD2 as a possible D gene (5 bases). In germline, CDR1 is SGHAT, CDR2 FQNNGV. The CDR3 covers 14 residues. Trimming left V 0 bases short and J 2 bases short, with 8 bases between. The CDR3 DNA sequence: TGTGCCAGCAGCTTAGAACTAGAAACCTACGAGCAGTACTTC. As protein: CASSLELETYEQYF.

Comment on this clone: Possible read error: a much larger clone is one base away. This specimen includes other DNA sequences encoding the same CDR3. The gene calls are TRBV10-2 and TRBJ1-1; D unresolved. Germline V CDR1 and CDR2: WSHSY, SAAADI. Between the trimmed V and J ends, which lost 4 bases and 1 base, there was a span of 4 bases. The CDR3 consists of 12 residues. The CDR3 here is CASSGRNTEAFF. In nucleotides, the CDR3 is TGCGCCAGCAGTGGAAGGAACACTGAAGCTTTCTTT.